One and the same sample provided the 7 T cell receptor beta chains below, sequenced in a study of T cells in pancreatic ductal adenocarcinoma (TCRdb year 2017). The protocol used for the library was the immunoSEQ multiplex PCR assay. TCRdb limited this immuneACCESS table to in-frame rearrangements with V and J called. A share of clones is missing; checked studies link under half to unresolved V genes, and the rest is unexplained. The sample has about 16,000 clones on record, more than 75% of them singletons. The ten most abundant clones make up approximately 17% of the sample. The selected pancreatic ductal adenocarcinoma patients had received surgery without neoadjuvant therapy. Sequenced material: PBMCs. All receptors come from a human donor with pancreatic ductal adenocarcinoma.

This chain uses TRBV5-1 with TRBJ2-7; 11 nucleotides line up with TRBD1. Germline CDR1 SGHRS, CDR2 YFSETQ. With 2 bases clipped from V and 1 base from J, the junction kept 11 bases outside the gene matches. The CDR3 loop spans 18 amino acids. The CDR3 reads CASSFLTGTGGQSYEQYF. The DNA for the CDR3 is TGCGCCAGCAGCTTCTTGACCGGGACAGGGGGACAGTCCTACGAGCAGTACTTC.

The chain combines TRBV19 with TRBJ1-4; weak D call: TRBD1 (5 bases). V was shortened by 7 bases and J by 8 bases, with 14 bases between the two germline ends. Germline CDR1 LNHDA, CDR2 SQIVND (reference sequence). CDR3 length: 13 amino acids. The DNA for the CDR3 is TGTGCCAGTACCAGTCAGGGTCGGGAAAAACTGTTTTTT. This translates into CASTSQGREKLFF.

V usage is TRBV4-3 and J usage is TRBJ1-2; 12 bases align to TRBD1. Germline lookup yields CDR1 LGHNA and CDR2 YSLEER. The CDR3 runs to 16 residues. V trimming: 0 bases; J trimming: 8 bases; junction bases outside the gene matches: 7. Written as DNA, the CDR3 is TGCGCCAGCAGCCAAGAGGGGACAGGGGGCGCGTGGGGCTACACCTTC. This gives the protein CASSQEGTGGAWGYTF.

V gene TRBV10-3 combines with J gene TRBJ1-3; 9 bases line up with TRBD1. Germline CDR1 reads ENHRY; CDR2 reads SYGVKD. CDR3 length: 16 amino acids. Unmatched junction bases numbered 7, after V lost 7 bases and J lost 0 bases. CDR3 coding DNA: TGTGCCATCACTCCGGGACAGGGTGGCTCTGGAAACACCATATATTTT. It encodes CAITPGQGGSGNTIYF.

The J gene is TRBJ1-1, the V gene TRBV10-1; 7 nucleotides agree with TRBD1. The length of the CDR3 is 18 residues. Germline V gene sequence: CDR1 WNHNN, CDR2 SYGVQD (reference sequence). J lost 0 bases, V lost 2 bases, and 12 bases had no gene match. This CDR3 is CASSEGEGAKGLNTEAFF. In nucleotides, the CDR3 is TGCGCCAGCAGTGAGGGGGAGGGGGCAAAGGGGCTGAACACTGAAGCTTTCTTT.

The chain uses TRBV29-1 and TRBJ2-5; D unclear. The CDR3 is made up of 13 amino acids. The germline V gene encodes CDR1 SQVTM and CDR2 ANQGSEA. V lost 4 bases and J 2 bases, leaving 11 bases between the germline ends. CDR3 DNA: TGCAGCGTTGGCGAAGGACCACAAGAGACCCAGTACTTC. Protein product: CSVGEGPQETQYF. The full variable domain, with the rest looked up from reference TRBV29-1 and TRBJ2-5, is SAVISQKPSRDICQRGTSLTIQCQVDSQVTMMFWYRQQPGQSLTLIATANQGSEATYESGFVIDKFPISRPNLTFSTLTVSNMSPEDSSIYLCSVGEGPQETQYFGPGTRLLVL.

In the case of this clone: The junction shows a germline mismatch at one end, possibly a read error. This CDR3 is CASSPLGGNEIF. CDR3 DNA sequence: TGCGCCAGCAGCCCGCTGGGTGGAAACGAAATTTTT. This chain joins TRBV4-1 and TRBJ1-4; D is uncertain. The CDR3 sequence is 12 residues long. CDR1 is MGHRA and CDR2 is YSYEKL in the germline V gene.